Sequencing of this TCR beta chain was carried out in a study of cytomegalovirus exposure and HLA in healthy donors (dated by TCRdb to the late 2010s). With respect to the entire study: A later analysis indicated that the 100 to 150 validation repertoires were generated on the platform also employed for the 670 or so repertoires of the first cohort. To predict cytomegalovirus infection status, the study combined high-throughput TCR immunosequencing, statistical association of individual TCRs with disease status, and machine learning. Along with the approximately 650-subject first cohort, a separate validation cohort of over a hundred different subjects was used. The aim of the study was to test whether cataloging public T cell receptors could identify signatures of past pathogen exposure.

The CDR3, cysteine through phenylalanine, is 14 amino acids long. The retained sequence is limited to the CDR3, 42 bases, with the frame set at the first base. Ends trimmed: V by 2 bases, J by 8 bases; bases unmatched to a gene: 9. CDR1 and CDR2, per the germline V gene, are SGDLS and YYNGEE. Here is what the overall study found, with its caveats: It was suggested by the authors that the approach could potentially be generalized to other disease states and immunological phenotypes. A total of fewer than 200 TCR beta chains were listed by the study as associated with cytomegalovirus. A later analysis lacked HLA typing for the validation cohort, so it scored co-occurrence in that cohort across all 130 or so repertoires. A later analysis found that TCRs clustered in the first cohort also tended to co-occur in the roughly 120 validation repertoires, with 94% of cluster scores above 0. Three of the identified cytomegalovirus-associated TCR beta chains were confirmed in vitro to be specific for cytomegalovirus antigens. Most TCR sequences were seen in very few donors, while some public TCRs were found in many individuals. In both the original and validation cohorts, the classifier was reported to diagnose cytomegalovirus status with high specificity and sensitivity.

Library preparation used the immunoSEQ multiplex PCR assay. Regarding the original processing steps: A statistical classification framework was built for diagnosing cytomegalovirus status from the catalog of TCR beta chain sequences. This is the immuneACCESS table as TCRdb keeps it, with only in-frame sequences that have V and J called. A part of the clones is gone; compared with another copy, unresolved V genes explain less than half, and the rest is unexplained. D and trimming come from the DNA, and the V and J calls and clone size come from that table. The table for this sample lists around 98,000 clones; around 85% of them were counted only once. Under 4.5% of the sample is taken by the ten largest. As concerns this clone: No antigen is known for it. Per-base qualities were not stored, and no clone one base away is much larger.

Donors formed part of the validation cohort, which comprised 120 subjects and was distinct from the first cohort of under 800 subjects. The chain uses TRBV9 and TRBJ1-1, and 7 bases in between align with TRBD1. This TCR derives from a woman between 25 and 40 years old in good health and CMV-seronegative. The sequenced sample was PBMCs. The nucleotides are TGTGCCAGCAGCGTCGAAGACAGGGTTCGCGAAGCTTTCTTT. Translation gives CASSVEDRVREAFF. With the portions outside the CDR3 filled from the reference TRBV9 and TRBJ1-1 genes, the complete variable region becomes DSGVTQTPKHLITATGQRVTLRCSPRSGDLSVYWYQQSLDQGLQFLIQYYNGEERAKGNILERFSAQQFPDLHSELNLSSLELGDSALYFCASSVEDRVREAFFGQGTRLTVV.